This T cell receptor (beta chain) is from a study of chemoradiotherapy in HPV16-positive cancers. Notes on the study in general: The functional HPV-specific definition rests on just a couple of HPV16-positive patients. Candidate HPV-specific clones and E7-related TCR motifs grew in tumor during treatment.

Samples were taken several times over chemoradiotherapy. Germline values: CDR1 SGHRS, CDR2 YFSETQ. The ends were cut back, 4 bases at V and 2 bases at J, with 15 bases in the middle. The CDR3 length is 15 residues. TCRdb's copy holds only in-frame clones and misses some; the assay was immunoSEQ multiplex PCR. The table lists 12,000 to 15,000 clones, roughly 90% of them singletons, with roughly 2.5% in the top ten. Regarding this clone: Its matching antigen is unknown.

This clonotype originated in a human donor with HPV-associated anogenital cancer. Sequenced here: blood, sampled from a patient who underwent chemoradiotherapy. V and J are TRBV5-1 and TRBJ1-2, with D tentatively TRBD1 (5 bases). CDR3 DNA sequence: TGCGCCAGCAGCCCGAACCCCGGGACGAACTATGGCTACACCTTC. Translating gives CASSPNPGTNYGYTF.